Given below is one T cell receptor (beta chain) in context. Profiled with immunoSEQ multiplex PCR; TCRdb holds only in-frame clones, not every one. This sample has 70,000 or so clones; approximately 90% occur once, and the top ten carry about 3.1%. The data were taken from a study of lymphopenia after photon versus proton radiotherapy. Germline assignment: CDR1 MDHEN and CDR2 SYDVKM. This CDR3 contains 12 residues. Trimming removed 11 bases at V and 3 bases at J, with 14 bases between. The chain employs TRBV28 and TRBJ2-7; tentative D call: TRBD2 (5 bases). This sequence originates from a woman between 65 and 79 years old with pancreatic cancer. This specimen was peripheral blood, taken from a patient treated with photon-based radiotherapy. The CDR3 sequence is CAVASPLYEQYF. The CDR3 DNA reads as TGTGCCGTGGCTAGCCCACTCTACGAGCAGTACTTC.